The 10 T cell receptor beta chains reported below all come from one sample, sequenced in a study of OX40 agonist ivuxolimab in advanced cancers. Using immunoSEQ multiplex PCR, the repertoire was profiled, and TCRdb retains in-frame clones only, with some absent. The data hold fewer than 25,000 clones, with 65% to 90% observed a single time. This specimen consisted of CD4+ or CD8+ T cells sorted from blood, obtained in a trial of the OX40 agonist ivuxolimab. The receptors were sampled from an adult with an advanced solid tumor such as melanoma, head and neck, liver or kidney cancer.

V and J are TRBV9 and TRBJ2-1, with D perhaps assigned TRBD1 or TRBD2 (6 bases each). The V end lost 0 bases, the J end lost 10 bases, and 17 bases lay between the germline ends. The germline V gene has CDR1 SGDLS and CDR2 YYNGEE. CDR3 size: 15 residues. CDR3 protein: CASSVGGGTIVEQFF. The CDR3 DNA reads TGTGCCAGCAGCGTAGGAGGGGGGACAATCGTAGAGCAGTTCTTC. Looking up the rest from reference TRBV9 and TRBJ2-1 gives the full variable domain: DSGVTQTPKHLITATGQRVTLRCSPRSGDLSVYWYQQSLDQGLQFLIQYYNGEERAKGNILERFSAQQFPDLHSELNLSSLELGDSALYFCASSVGGGTIVEQFFGPGTRLTVL.

This chain joins TRBV7-9 and TRBJ1-1; D is unclear. Trimming pared 4 bases from V and 2 bases from J, leaving 8 bases between. The length of the CDR3 is 13 residues. Germline CDR1 reads SEHNR; CDR2 reads FQNEAQ (reference sequence). In nucleotides, the CDR3 is TGTGCCAGCAGCTGGGTAGAAAACACTGAAGCTTTCTTT. Amino acid sequence: CASSWVENTEAFF.

The chain is built from TRBV19 and TRBJ1-2; D not resolved. Germline CDR1 is LNHDA and CDR2 is SQIVND (reference sequence). Trimming removed 10 bases at V and 6 bases at J, with 12 bases between. The CDR3 runs to 11 residues. CDR3 DNA sequence: TGTGCCAACCCTGACTCGGATGGCTACACCTTC. Translated, it gives CANPDSDGYTF.

V gene TRBV7-9 combines with J gene TRBJ1-2, with D uncertain. CDR1 is SEHNR and CDR2 is FQNEAQ in the germline V gene (reference sequence). The V gene lost 3 bases and the J gene lost 2 bases, with 16 bases spanning the gap. The CDR3 contains 16 residues. The CDR3 here is CASSFHWLDRNYGYTF. CDR3 in DNA: TGTGCCAGCAGCTTTCACTGGCTTGACCGAAACTATGGCTACACCTTC. The whole variable domain, filled in from reference TRBV7-9 and TRBJ1-2, reads DTGVSQNPRHKITKRGQNVTFRCDPISEHNRLYWYRQTLGQGPEFLTYFQNEAQLEKSRLLSDRFSAERPKGSFSTLEIQRTEQGDSAMYLCASSFHWLDRNYGYTFGSGTRLTVV.

This clone was seen many times. CDR3 amino acids: CASSPPGVVDTQYF. The CDR3 bases are TGTGCCAGCAGTCCGCCGGGAGTGGTAGATACGCAGTATTTT. This rearrangement joins TRBV2 to TRBJ2-3; maybe TRBD2 (6 bases). CDR3 size: 14 residues. Germline CDR1 SNHLY, CDR2 FYNNEI. V was clipped by 5 bases and J by 5 bases, with 14 bases between them.

V and J are TRBV4-1 and TRBJ2-1; TRBD2 agrees at 9 bases. Germline lookup yields CDR1 MGHRA and CDR2 YSYEKL. After removal of 0 bases from V and 6 bases from J, the junction contained 3 bases not matched to a gene. The CDR3 has 15 amino acids. The CDR3 protein is CASSQEIAGVNEQFF. The CDR3 DNA follows: TGCGCCAGCAGCCAAGAAATAGCGGGAGTCAATGAGCAGTTCTTC.

V usage is TRBV6-5 and J usage is TRBJ1-1; D gene unclear. CDR3 length equals 14 residues. Germline lookup yields CDR1 MNHEY and CDR2 SVGAGI. V lost 2 bases and J 0 bases, leaving 7 bases between the germline ends. CDR3 protein: CASSYLGLNTEAFF. CDR3 in DNA: TGTGCCAGCAGTTACCTCGGATTGAACACTGAAGCTTTCTTT.

The chain recombines TRBV28 with TRBJ1-5; tentative D call: TRBD1 (5 bases). V lost 6 bases to trimming and J lost 4 bases, with 13 bases between them. The CDR3 has 14 residues. Germline V CDR1 and CDR2: MDHEN, SYDVKM. The CDR3 nucleotides read TGTGCCAGCAGCCAGGGTTTGGAGAATCAGCCCCAGCATTTT. It codes for CASSQGLENQPQHF.

The chain has TRBV5-6 and TRBJ2-5, with 8 bases that match TRBD1. The germline V gene has CDR1 SGHDT and CDR2 YYEEEE. This CDR3 region has 15 residues. The trim removed 4 bases at V and 0 bases at J, leaving 5 bases unmatched. Written as DNA, the CDR3 is TGTGCCAGCAGCACGGACAGGGAAAACCAAGAGACCCAGTACTTC. Its translation: CASSTDRENQETQYF.

The chain recombines TRBV2 with TRBJ1-2, with TRBD1 matching over 8 bases. The CDR3 extends over 18 amino acids. Germline lookup yields CDR1 SNHLY and CDR2 FYNNEI. Trimming cost V 3 bases and J 4 bases; bases outside gene matches: 16. The CDR3 sequence: CASSDSGTGQLISYGYTF. CDR3 nucleotide sequence: TGTGCCAGCAGTGATAGTGGGACAGGACAACTTATATCCTATGGCTACACCTTC.